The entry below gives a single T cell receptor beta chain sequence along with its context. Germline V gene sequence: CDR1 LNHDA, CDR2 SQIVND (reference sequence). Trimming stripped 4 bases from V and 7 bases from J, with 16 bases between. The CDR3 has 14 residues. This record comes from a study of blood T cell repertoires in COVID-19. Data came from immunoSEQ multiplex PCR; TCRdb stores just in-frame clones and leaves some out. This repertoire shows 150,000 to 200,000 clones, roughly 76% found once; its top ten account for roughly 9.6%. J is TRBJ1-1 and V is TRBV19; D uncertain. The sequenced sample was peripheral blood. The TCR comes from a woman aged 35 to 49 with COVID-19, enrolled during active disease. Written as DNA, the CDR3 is TGTGCCAGTAGTAGGGCCGGGGATTACGGTGAAGCTTTCTTT. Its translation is CASSRAGDYGEAFF.